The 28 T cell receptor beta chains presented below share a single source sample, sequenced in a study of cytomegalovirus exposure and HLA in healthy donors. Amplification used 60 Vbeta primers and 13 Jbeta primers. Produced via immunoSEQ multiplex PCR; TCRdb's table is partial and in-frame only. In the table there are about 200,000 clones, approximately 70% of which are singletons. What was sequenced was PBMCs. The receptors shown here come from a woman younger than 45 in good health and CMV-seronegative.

This CDR3 is CASSLHPTGANEQFF. The CDR3, as DNA: TGCGCCAGCAGCTTACATCCAACAGGGGCTAATGAGCAGTTCTTC. The chain joins TRBV5-1 to TRBJ2-1; 7 bases are shared with TRBD1. CDR1 and CDR2 (germline): SGHRS, YFSETQ. The V gene end was trimmed by 2 bases and the J gene end by 7 bases; junction bases not matched to a gene: 9. The CDR3 extends over 15 amino acids.

CDR3 sequence (DNA): TGCGCCAGCAGCCAGGGCCCGGGACAGGGCTACAATGAGCAGTTCTTC. Protein: CASSQGPGQGYNEQFF. The chain couples TRBV4-1 to TRBJ2-1, with 9 bases lining up with TRBD1. The CDR3 runs 16 residues. V gave up 3 bases and J gave up 3 bases; unmatched junction bases: 6. Germline V gene lookup returns CDR1 MGHRA and CDR2 YSYEKL.

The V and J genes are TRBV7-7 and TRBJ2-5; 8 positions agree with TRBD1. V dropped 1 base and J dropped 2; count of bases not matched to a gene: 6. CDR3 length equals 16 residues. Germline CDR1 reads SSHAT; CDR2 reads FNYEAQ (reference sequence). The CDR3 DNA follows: TGTGCCAGCAGCTTAGGGGTGACAGGGGCTCAAGAGACCCAGTACTTC. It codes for CASSLGVTGAQETQYF.

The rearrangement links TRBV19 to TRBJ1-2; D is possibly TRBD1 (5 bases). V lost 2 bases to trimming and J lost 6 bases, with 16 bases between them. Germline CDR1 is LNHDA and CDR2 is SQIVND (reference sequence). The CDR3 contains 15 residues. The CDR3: CASSILGGFFDGYTF. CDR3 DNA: TGTGCCAGTAGTATACTCGGGGGTTTTTTCGATGGCTACACCTTC.

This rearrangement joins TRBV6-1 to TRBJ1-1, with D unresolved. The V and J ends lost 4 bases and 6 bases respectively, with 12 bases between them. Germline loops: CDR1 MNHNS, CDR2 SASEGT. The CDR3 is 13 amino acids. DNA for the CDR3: TGTGCCAGCAGTGCCCAGGTTACCTCTGAAGCTTTCTTT. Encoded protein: CASSAQVTSEAFF.

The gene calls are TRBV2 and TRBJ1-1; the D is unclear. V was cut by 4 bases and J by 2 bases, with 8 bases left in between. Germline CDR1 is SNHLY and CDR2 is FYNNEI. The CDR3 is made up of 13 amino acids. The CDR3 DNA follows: TGTGCCAGCAGTGCGTCGGGTAACACTGAAGCTTTCTTT. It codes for CASSASGNTEAFF.

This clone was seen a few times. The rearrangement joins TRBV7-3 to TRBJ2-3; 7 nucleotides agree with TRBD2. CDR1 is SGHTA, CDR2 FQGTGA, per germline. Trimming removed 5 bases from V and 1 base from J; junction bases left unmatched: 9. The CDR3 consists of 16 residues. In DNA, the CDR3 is TGTGCCAGCAGCCCCAATCCCCTAGCGGGCACAGATACGCAGTATTTT. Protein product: CASSPNPLAGTDTQYF.

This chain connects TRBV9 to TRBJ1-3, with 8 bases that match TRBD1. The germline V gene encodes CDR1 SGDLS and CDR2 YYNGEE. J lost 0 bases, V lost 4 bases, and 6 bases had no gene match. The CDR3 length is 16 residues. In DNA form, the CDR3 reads TGTGCCAGCAGCTCGGGACAGGACTTCTCTGGAAACACCATATATTTT. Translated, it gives CASSSGQDFSGNTIYF.

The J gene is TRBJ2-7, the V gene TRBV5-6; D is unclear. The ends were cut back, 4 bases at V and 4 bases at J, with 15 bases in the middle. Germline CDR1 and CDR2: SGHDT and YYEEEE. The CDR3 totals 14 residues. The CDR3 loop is CASSRTGYPYEQYF. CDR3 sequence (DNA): TGTGCCAGCAGCCGAACGGGTTATCCATACGAGCAGTACTTC.

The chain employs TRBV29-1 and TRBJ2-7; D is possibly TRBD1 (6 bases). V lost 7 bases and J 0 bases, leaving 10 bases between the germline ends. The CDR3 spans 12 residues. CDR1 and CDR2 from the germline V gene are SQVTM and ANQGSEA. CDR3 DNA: TGCAGCGGGGGGCGCAGCTCCTACGAGCAGTACTTC. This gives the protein CSGGRSSYEQYF.

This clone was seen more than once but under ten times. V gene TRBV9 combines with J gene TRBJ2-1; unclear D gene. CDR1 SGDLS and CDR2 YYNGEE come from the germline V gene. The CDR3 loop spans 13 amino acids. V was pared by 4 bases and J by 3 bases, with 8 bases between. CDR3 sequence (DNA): TGTGCCAGCAGCAATACTGTCTACAATGAGCAGTTCTTC. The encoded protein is CASSNTVYNEQFF.

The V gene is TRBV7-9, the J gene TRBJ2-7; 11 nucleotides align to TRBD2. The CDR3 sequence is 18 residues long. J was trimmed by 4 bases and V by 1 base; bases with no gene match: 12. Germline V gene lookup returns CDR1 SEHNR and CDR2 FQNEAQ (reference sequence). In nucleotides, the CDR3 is TGTGCCAGCAGCTTAGACCCCACTAGCGGGAGACAATTATACGAGCAGTACTTC. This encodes CASSLDPTSGRQLYEQYF.

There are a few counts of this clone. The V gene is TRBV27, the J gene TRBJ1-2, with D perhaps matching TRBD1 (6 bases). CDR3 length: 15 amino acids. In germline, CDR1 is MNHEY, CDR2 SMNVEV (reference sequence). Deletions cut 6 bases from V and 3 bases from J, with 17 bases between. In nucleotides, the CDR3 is TGTGCCAGCAGCCAACCAGGACAGTCAGACTATGGCTACACCTTC. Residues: CASSQPGQSDYGYTF.

The CDR3 DNA follows: TGTGCCAGCTCACCACCGGCATTTCCAACTAATGAAAAACTGTTTTTT. Amino acids: CASSPPAFPTNEKLFF. V is TRBV18 and J is TRBJ1-4; no clear D. Germline-derived CDR1 and CDR2 are KGHSH and LQKENI. The V end lost 0 bases, the J end lost 0 bases, and 8 bases lay between the germline ends. This CDR3 spans 16 amino acids.

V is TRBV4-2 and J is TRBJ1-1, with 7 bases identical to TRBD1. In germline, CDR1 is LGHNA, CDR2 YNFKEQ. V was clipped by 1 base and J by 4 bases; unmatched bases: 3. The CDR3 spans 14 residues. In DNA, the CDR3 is TGTGCCAGCAGCCAAGGGCCAGGGGGCACTGAAGCTTTCTTT. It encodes CASSQGPGGTEAFF.

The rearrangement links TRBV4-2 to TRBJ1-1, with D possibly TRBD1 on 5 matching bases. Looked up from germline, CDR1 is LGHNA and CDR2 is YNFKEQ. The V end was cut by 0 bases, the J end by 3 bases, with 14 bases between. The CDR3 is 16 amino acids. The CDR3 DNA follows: TGTGCCAGCAGCCAAGACCCCTCCGGGGGGTACACTGAAGCTTTCTTT. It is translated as CASSQDPSGGYTEAFF.

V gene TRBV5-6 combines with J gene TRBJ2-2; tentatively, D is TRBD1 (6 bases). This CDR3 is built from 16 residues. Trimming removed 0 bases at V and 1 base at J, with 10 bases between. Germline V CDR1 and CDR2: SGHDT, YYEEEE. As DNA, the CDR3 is TGTGCCAGCAGCTTGGAAACAGGGAGGAACACCGGGGAGCTGTTTTTT. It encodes CASSLETGRNTGELFF.

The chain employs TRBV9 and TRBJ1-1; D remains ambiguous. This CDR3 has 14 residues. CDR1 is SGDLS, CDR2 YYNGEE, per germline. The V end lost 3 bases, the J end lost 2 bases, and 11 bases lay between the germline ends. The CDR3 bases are TGTGCCAGCAGCGGCAGATTTGGTAACACTGAAGCTTTCTTT. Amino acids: CASSGRFGNTEAFF.

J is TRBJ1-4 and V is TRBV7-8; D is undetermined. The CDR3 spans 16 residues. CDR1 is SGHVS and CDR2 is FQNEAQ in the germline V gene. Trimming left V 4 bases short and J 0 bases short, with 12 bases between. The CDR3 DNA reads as TGTGCCAGCAGCTCCACCCGACTTACAACTAATGAAAAACTGTTTTTT. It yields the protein CASSSTRLTTNEKLFF.

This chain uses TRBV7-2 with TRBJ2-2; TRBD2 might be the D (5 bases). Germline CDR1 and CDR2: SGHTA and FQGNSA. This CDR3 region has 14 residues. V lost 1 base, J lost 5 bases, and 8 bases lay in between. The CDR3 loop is CASSLVRETGELFF. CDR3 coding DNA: TGTGCCAGCAGCTTAGTAAGGGAGACCGGGGAGCTGTTTTTT.

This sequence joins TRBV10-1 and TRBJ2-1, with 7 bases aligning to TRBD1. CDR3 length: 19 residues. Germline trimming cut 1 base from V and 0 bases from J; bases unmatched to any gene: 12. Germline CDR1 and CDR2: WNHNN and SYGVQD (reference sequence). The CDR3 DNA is TGCGCCAGCAGTGAGTGGGGGACAGAAAAAACGGACTCCTACAATGAGCAGTTCTTC. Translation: CASSEWGTEKTDSYNEQFF.

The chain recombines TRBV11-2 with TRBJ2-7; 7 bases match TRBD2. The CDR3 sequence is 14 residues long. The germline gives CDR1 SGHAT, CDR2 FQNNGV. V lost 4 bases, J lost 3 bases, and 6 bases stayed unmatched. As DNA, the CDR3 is TGTGCCAGCAGCTGGAGTAGCGGGCTCTACGAGCAGTACTTC. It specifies CASSWSSGLYEQYF.

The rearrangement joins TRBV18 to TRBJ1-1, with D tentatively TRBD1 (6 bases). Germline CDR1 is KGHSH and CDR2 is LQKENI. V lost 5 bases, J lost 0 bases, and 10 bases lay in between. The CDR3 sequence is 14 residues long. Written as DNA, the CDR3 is TGTGCCAGCTCAATCGGGGGGCTGAACACTGAAGCTTTCTTT. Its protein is CASSIGGLNTEAFF.

Written as DNA, the CDR3 is TGTGCCAGCGACTACTTGAACACTGAAGCTTTCTTT. Residues: CASDYLNTEAFF. The V call is TRBV7-2, the J call TRBJ1-1; D ambiguous. The CDR3 has 12 residues. V lost 8 bases and J lost 0, with 7 bases in between. Looked up from germline, CDR1 is SGHTA and CDR2 is FQGNSA.

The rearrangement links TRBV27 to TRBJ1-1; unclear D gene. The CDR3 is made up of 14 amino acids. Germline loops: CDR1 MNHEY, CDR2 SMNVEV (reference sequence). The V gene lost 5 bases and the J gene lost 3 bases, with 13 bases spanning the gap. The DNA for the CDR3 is TGTGCCAGCAGTGCGCTTATCGCGTACACTGAAGCTTTCTTT. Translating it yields CASSALIAYTEAFF.

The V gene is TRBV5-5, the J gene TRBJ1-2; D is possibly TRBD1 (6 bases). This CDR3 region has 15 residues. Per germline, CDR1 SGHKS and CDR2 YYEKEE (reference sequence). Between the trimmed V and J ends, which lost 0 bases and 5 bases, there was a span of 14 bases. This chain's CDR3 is CASSLAWRQEYGYTF. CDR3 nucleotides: TGTGCCAGCAGCTTGGCGTGGCGACAGGAATATGGCTACACCTTC.

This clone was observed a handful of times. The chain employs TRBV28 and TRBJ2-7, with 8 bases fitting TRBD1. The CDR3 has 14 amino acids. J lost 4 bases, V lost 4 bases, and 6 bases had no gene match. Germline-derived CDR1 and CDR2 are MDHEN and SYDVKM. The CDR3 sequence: CASSSGQGGYEQYF. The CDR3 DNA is TGTGCCAGCAGTTCCGGACAGGGCGGGTACGAGCAGTACTTC.

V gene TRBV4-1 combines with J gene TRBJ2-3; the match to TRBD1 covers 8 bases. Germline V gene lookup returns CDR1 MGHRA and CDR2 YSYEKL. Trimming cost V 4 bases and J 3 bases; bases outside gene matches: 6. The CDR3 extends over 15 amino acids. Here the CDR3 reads CASSPRQGKTDTQYF. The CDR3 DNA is TGCGCCAGCAGCCCCCGACAGGGGAAGACAGATACGCAGTATTTT.